This is a list of T cell receptor beta chains from one sample in a study of OX40 agonist ivuxolimab in advanced cancers. Here immunoSEQ multiplex PCR was the method, and the copy in TCRdb shows in-frame clones only, minus some. The profile shows approximately 82,000 clones, about nine tenths of them singletons. This material consisted of CD4+ or CD8+ T cells sorted from blood, taken in a trial of the OX40 agonist ivuxolimab. The receptor source for this set is an adult with an advanced solid tumor such as melanoma, head and neck, liver or kidney cancer. The CDR3 runs from the conserved cysteine through the conserved F or W. D genes are given only for firm matches. Rows give clone size only sometimes, using once, few, many, or a class for an expanded clone.

TRBJ2-7 | . | TRBD1 | TRBV27 | CASSLLLQGGMGYEQYF | TGTGCCAGCAGTTTACTACTACAAGGGGGCATGGGGTACGAGCAGTACTTC
TRBJ2-1 | . | TRBD2 | TRBV5-1 | CASTPGTSGSGEQFF | TGCGCCAGCACCCCCGGGACTAGCGGGAGTGGTGAGCAGTTCTTC
TRBJ1-5 | . | . | TRBV6-1 | CASLPFGNQPQHF | TGTGCCAGCCTTCCTTTTGGGAATCAGCCCCAGCATTTT
TRBJ1-1 | . | . | TRBV7-6 | CASSLSPVNTEAFF | TGTGCCAGCAGCTTAAGTCCGGTGAACACTGAAGCTTTCTTT
TRBJ2-3 | once | TRBD2 | TRBV6-1 | CASRGGPGDTQYF | TGTGCCTCCCGGGGGGGGCCAGGAGATACGCAGTATTTT
TRBJ2-7 | . | TRBD2 | TRBV27 | CASGAWDARGTTLSF | TGTGCCAGCGGCGCCTGGGATGCTCGTGGGACTACCCTAAGCTTC
TRBJ1-1 | . | . | TRBV7-2 | CASSLFNGNTEAFF | TGTGCCAGCAGCTTGTTCAACGGGAACACTGAAGCTTTCTTT
TRBJ2-1 | . | . | TRBV6-1 | CASTPRLGTRNEQFF | TGTGCCAGCACCCCCCGTTTGGGAACCCGCAATGAGCAGTTCTTC
TRBJ2-7 | . | TRBD1 | TRBV25-1 | CASSENDRGNEQYF | TGTGCCAGCAGTGAAAACGACAGGGGAAACGAGCAGTACTTC
TRBJ2-3 | . | . | TRBV27 | CASKVLSTDTQYF | TGTGCCAGCAAAGTCCTCAGCACAGATACGCAGTATTTT
TRBJ1-2 | . | TRBD1 | TRBV10-1 | CASNEENRGNYGYTF | TGCGCCAGCAACGAGGAAAACAGGGGAAACTATGGCTACACCTTC
TRBJ2-5 | . | TRBD2 | TRBV4-2 | CASSLPVAGGETQYF | TGTGCCAGCAGCCTCCCCGTAGCGGGAGGTGAGACCCAGTACTTC
TRBJ2-2 | . | TRBD1 | TRBV9 | CASSVAGQGGTGELFF | TGTGCCAGCAGCGTAGCCGGACAGGGAGGCACCGGGGAGCTGTTTTTT
TRBJ1-2 | . | TRBD1 | TRBV7-2 | CASSRTGDVGYTF | TGTGCCAGCAGCCGGACAGGGGACGTAGGCTACACCTTC
TRBJ2-2 | . | . | TRBV18 | CASSPSTVANTGELFF | TGTGCCAGCTCACCATCGACGGTCGCGAACACCGGGGAGCTGTTTTTT
TRBJ2-3 | . | . | TRBV6-5 | CASSGGHTQYF | TGTGCCAGCAGTGGGGGCCATACGCAGTATTTT
TRBJ2-1 | few | TRBD2 | TRBV9 | CASSVDTSGRTDNEQFF | TGTGCCAGCAGCGTAGACACTAGCGGGAGGACTGACAATGAGCAGTTCTTC
TRBJ1-4 | . | . | TRBV19 | CASRIRESQKLFF | TGTGCCAGTAGAATCAGGGAAAGTCAAAAACTGTTTTTT
TRBJ1-5 | few | . | TRBV6-6 | CASSTGSNQPQHF | TGTGCCAGCAGTACGGGATCGAATCAGCCCCAGCATTTT
TRBJ1-1 | . | . | TRBV18 | CASSPRWGPSEAFF | TGTGCCAGCTCACCACGGTGGGGGCCTTCTGAAGCTTTCTTT
TRBJ2-1 | . | . | TRBV9 | CASSVDGPNHNEQFF | TGTGCCAGCAGCGTAGATGGGCCCAATCACAATGAGCAGTTCTTC
TRBJ2-7 | once | . | TRBV28 | CASSPSTTYEQYF | TGTGCCAGCAGCCCATCGACCACCTACGAGCAGTACTTC
TRBJ1-2 | . | . | TRBV4-1 | CASSQEGGHPNYGYTF | TGCGCCAGCAGCCAAGAAGGCGGACACCCTAACTATGGCTACACCTTC
TRBJ2-1 | . | TRBD2 | TRBV5-8 | CASSPQPGLAGLGFF | TGTGCCAGCAGCCCGCAACCGGGACTAGCGGGACTAGGGTTCTTC